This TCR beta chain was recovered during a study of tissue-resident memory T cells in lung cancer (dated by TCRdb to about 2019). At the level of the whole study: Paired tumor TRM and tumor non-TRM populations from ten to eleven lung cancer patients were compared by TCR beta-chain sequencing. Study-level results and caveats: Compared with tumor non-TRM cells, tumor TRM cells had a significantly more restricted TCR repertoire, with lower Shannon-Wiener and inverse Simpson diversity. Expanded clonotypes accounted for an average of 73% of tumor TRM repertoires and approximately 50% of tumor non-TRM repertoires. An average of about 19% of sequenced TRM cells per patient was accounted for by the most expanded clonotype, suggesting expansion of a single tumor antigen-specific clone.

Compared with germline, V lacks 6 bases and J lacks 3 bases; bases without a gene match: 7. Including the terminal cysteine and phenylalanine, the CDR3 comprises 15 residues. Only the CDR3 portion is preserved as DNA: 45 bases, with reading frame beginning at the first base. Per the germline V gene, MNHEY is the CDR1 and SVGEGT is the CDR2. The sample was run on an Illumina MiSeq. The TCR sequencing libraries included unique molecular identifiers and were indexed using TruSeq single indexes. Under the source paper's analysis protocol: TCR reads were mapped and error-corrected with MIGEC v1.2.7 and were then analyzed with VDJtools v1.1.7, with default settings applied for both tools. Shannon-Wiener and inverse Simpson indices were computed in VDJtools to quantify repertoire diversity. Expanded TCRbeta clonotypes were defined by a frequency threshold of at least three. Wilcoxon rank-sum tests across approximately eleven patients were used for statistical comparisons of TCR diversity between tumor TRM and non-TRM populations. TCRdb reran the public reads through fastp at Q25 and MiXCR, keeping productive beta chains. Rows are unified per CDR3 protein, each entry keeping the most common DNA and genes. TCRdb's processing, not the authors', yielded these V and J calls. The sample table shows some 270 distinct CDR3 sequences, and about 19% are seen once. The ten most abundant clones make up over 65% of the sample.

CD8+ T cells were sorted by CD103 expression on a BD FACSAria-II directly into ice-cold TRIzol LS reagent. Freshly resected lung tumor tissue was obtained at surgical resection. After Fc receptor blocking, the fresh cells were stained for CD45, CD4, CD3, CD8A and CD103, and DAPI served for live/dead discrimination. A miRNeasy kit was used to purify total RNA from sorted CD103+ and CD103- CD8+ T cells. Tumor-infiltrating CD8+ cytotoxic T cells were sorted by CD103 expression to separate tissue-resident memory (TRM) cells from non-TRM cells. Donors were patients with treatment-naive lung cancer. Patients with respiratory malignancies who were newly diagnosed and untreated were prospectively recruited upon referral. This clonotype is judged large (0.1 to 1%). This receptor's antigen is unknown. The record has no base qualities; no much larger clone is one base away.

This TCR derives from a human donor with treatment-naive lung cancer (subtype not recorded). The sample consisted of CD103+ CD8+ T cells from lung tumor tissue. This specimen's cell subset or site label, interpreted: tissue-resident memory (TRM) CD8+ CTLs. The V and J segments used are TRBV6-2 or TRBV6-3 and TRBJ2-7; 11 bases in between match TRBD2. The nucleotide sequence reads TGTGCCAGCAGCCCCCGACTAGCGGGGCTCTACGAGCAGTACTTC. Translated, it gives CASSPRLAGLYEQYF.